This is a list of T cell receptor beta chains from one sample in a study of T cell responses to AZD1222 COVID-19 vaccine. Sequenced by immunoSEQ multiplex PCR; TCRdb stores in-frame clones only, minus some. This sample has 65,000 to 95,000 clones, with more than 75% found just once. The sample here was peripheral blood, taken on day 0 of AZD1222 vaccination. These receptors were obtained from an adult in good health. Both conserved end residues are part of each CDR3. A D gene is named only where the DNA matches it firmly. Clone size appears in some rows only: once, few, many, or a class for an expanded clone.

TGTGCCAGCAGTGAAGAGACCCCCCATGGCTACACCTTC	CASSEETPHGYTF	NA	TRBV2	NA	TRBJ1-2
TGTGCCAGCAGCTCCGACAGGGAGAATTGGGAGCAGTACTTC	CASSSDRENWEQYF	TRBD1	TRBV7-8	NA	TRBJ2-7
TGTGCCACCAGTGATTATGGTCTTGAAGCTTTCTTT	CATSDYGLEAFF	NA	TRBV24-1	NA	TRBJ1-1
TGTGCCAGCAGTTTAGTACGGAGAACTGAAGCTTTCTTT	CASSLVRRTEAFF	NA	TRBV28	NA	TRBJ1-1
TGTGCCAGCAGCAGCCTGAGGGGGCACAACACTGAAGCTTTCTTT	CASSSLRGHNTEAFF	TRBD1	TRBV7-8	NA	TRBJ1-1
TGTGCCAGCAGCCAAGGGTCACAGGGACGGGAAAAACTGTTTTTT	CASSQGSQGREKLFF	NA	TRBV3-1/TRBV3-2	NA	TRBJ1-4
TGTGCCAGCAGGGATCCACGGCAGCCCCAGCATTTT	CASRDPRQPQHF	NA	TRBV2	NA	TRBJ1-5
TGTGCCAGCAATATACATAGGACAGGGATAGCTTTCTTT	CASNIHRTGIAFF	TRBD1	TRBV27	NA	TRBJ1-1
TGTGCCAGCAGCCCAGGACAGGGGGAGGGTACTGAAGCTTTCTTT	CASSPGQGEGTEAFF	TRBD1	TRBV7-3	NA	TRBJ1-1
TGTGCCAGCAGTGTGCGTCAGGGTTATTCACCCCTCCACTTT	CASSVRQGYSPLHF	NA	TRBV6-4	NA	TRBJ1-6
TGTGCCAGTAGACCCGGAGGGACAGGGGTTCCTAACTATGGCTACACCTTC	CASRPGGTGVPNYGYTF	TRBD1	TRBV19	NA	TRBJ1-2
TGTGCCAGCAGCTTGGCTATTTTAAGTGGGAATTCACCCCTCCACTTT	CASSLAILSGNSPLHF	NA	TRBV5-5	NA	TRBJ1-6
TGTGCCAGCAGCCTTAGCGGGTTAACCTACAATCAGCCCCAGCATTTT	CASSLSGLTYNQPQHF	NA	TRBV7-2	NA	TRBJ1-5
TGTGCCAGCAGCTTAGGGGACAGGGGGACGCGCTATGGCTACACCTTC	CASSLGDRGTRYGYTF	TRBD1	TRBV7-2	NA	TRBJ1-2
TGTGCCAGCAGTTACGGGAGCGGGGGGCCCGGGGAGCTGTTTTTT	CASSYGSGGPGELFF	TRBD2	TRBV6-2/TRBV6-3	NA	TRBJ2-2
TGTGCCAGCAGCCAAGCGTCGGTGTACAATGAGCAGTTCTTC	CASSQASVYNEQFF	NA	TRBV7-8	NA	TRBJ2-1
TGTGCCAGCACCTCCTCCGGGGGGAGGTCTACGGATACGCAGTATTTT	CASTSSGGRSTDTQYF	TRBD2	TRBV5-4	NA	TRBJ2-3
TGTGCCAGCAGTCCCCCCGGGACAGGGGGTAGGCCCCAGCATTTT	CASSPPGTGGRPQHF	TRBD1	TRBV28	NA	TRBJ1-5
TGTGCCAGTAGTACGAACCGGGACAGGGGGCCCGGGGCTTTCTTT	CASSTNRDRGPGAFF	TRBD1	TRBV19	NA	TRBJ1-1
TGTGCCATCAGTATGGACAGGGAAGCAGGAAACACCATATATTTT	CAISMDREAGNTIYF	TRBD1	TRBV10-3	NA	TRBJ1-3
TGCGCCAGCAGCGAACAGGGGAATGGCTACACCTTC	CASSEQGNGYTF	TRBD1	TRBV5-1	once	TRBJ1-2
TGTGCCAGTAGCTCCCTCTCTATAGCAGCCTTATATCAGCCCCAGCATTTT	CASSSLSIAALYQPQHF	NA	TRBV19	NA	TRBJ1-5
TGTGCCAGCAGCCCGGCGAGCGGTGAAAAACTGTTTTTT	CASSPASGEKLFF	NA	TRBV3-1/TRBV3-2	NA	TRBJ1-4
TGTGCCAGCAGCTTAGCGGGGGCAGGGGGCGGCTACACCTTC	CASSLAGAGGGYTF	TRBD1	TRBV7-9	NA	TRBJ1-2
TGTGCCAGCAGCCGGACAGGGGATTCACCCCTCCACTTT	CASSRTGDSPLHF	TRBD1	TRBV6-7	once	TRBJ1-6
TGCGCCAGCAGCTTGGGGGTAGGAGAGACCCAGTACTTC	CASSLGVGETQYF	NA	TRBV5-1	NA	TRBJ2-5
TGTGCCAGCAGCAGGGGGGGAGACCTCGGGGAGCTGTTTTTT	CASSRGGDLGELFF	NA	TRBV3-1/TRBV3-2	NA	TRBJ2-2
TGTGCCAGCAGCTCCGTTGGAGGGGCCCGCACAGATACGCAGTATTTT	CASSSVGGARTDTQYF	NA	TRBV13	NA	TRBJ2-3
TGTGCCAGCAGCCTTCGCGGGCTCGGCCAGAACGGCTACACCTTC	CASSLRGLGQNGYTF	NA	TRBV7-2	once	TRBJ1-2
TGTGCCAGCAGTACCGGGGCGACTAGCACAGATACGCAGTATTTT	CASSTGATSTDTQYF	NA	TRBV6-2/TRBV6-3	NA	TRBJ2-3
TGTGCCACCAGCAGACAGATGGGGACAGATACGCAGTATTTT	CATSRQMGTDTQYF	NA	TRBV15	few	TRBJ2-3
TGTGCCAGCAGTTACCAACAAAACAATCAGCCCCAGCATTTT	CASSYQQNNQPQHF	NA	TRBV6-6	NA	TRBJ1-5
TGTGCCAGCAGTATCCAGGGGTTTACTGATGGCTACACCTTC	CASSIQGFTDGYTF	NA	TRBV6-2/TRBV6-3	NA	TRBJ1-2
TGTGCCAGCAGCTCCACGACACGTGATCAGCCCCAGCATTTT	CASSSTTRDQPQHF	NA	TRBV7-8	NA	TRBJ1-5
TGTGCCAGCAGCCCCAGGACAGTTAACAGAAACACCATATATTTT	CASSPRTVNRNTIYF	NA	TRBV7-2	NA	TRBJ1-3
TGTGCCAGCAGTTTAGGGGGAGGTCAGCCCCAGCATTTT	CASSLGGGQPQHF	NA	TRBV12-3/TRBV12-4	once	TRBJ1-5
TGTGCCAGCAGTTACTCGCCTAGCGGGGAAAATGAGCAGTTCTTC	CASSYSPSGENEQFF	TRBD2	TRBV6-5	NA	TRBJ2-1
TGTGCCAGCAGCTTATATTCGGGACGGTATAGCAATCAGCCCCAGCATTTT	CASSLYSGRYSNQPQHF	NA	TRBV7-2	NA	TRBJ1-5
TGTGCCAGCAGTTTCCCCCCGGGCAGCGCGTTTAATCAGCCCCAGCATTTT	CASSFPPGSAFNQPQHF	NA	TRBV6-2/TRBV6-3	NA	TRBJ1-5
TGTGCCAGCAGCTCACCCAGGGGGCCAAACTATGGCTACACCTTC	CASSSPRGPNYGYTF	TRBD1	TRBV11-2	NA	TRBJ1-2
TGTGCCAGCAGTGACTGTACAGGGACCTTT	CASSDCTGTF	NA	TRBV6-4	NA	TRBJ1-4
TGTGCCAGCAGCCACAACCGTCAACAGGGGGAAAGCGGTGAGCAGTTCTTC	CASSHNRQQGESGEQFF	TRBD1	TRBV9	NA	TRBJ2-1
TGTGCCAGCAGCGATGTGACGTCGTCCTACGAGCAGTACTTC	CASSDVTSSYEQYF	NA	TRBV6-5	once	TRBJ2-7
TGTGCCAGCAGTTACCCCCGGTCGGGCTATGGCTACACCTTC	CASSYPRSGYGYTF	NA	TRBV6-2/TRBV6-3	NA	TRBJ1-2
TGCGCCAGCAGCTTGGGACAGGGGGGGAATCAGCCCCAGCATTTT	CASSLGQGGNQPQHF	TRBD1	TRBV5-1	NA	TRBJ1-5